The rows below give T cell receptor beta chains drawn from one sample of a study of radiotherapy plus CTLA-4 blockade in lung cancer. Clones were read by immunoSEQ multiplex PCR, and TCRdb kept only the in-frame ones, dropping some. Counted here are about 32,000 clones, 60% to 75% occurring once; the ten biggest clones make up approximately 4%. The material sequenced was peripheral blood, taken from a patient treated with radiotherapy plus ipilimumab. The receptors come from a human donor with non-small cell lung cancer who had stable disease on radiotherapy plus ipilimumab. The CDR3 runs from the conserved cysteine through the conserved F or W.

v_gene,j_gene,CDR3aa
TRBV5-1,TRBJ2-7,CASQRGTSGPTSYEQYF
TRBV6-5,TRBJ1-3,CASSYSPGAGNTIYF
TRBV30,TRBJ1-4,CAWSSGQGKTLFF
TRBV6-6,TRBJ2-3,CASIKREGPDTQYF
TRBV5-6,TRBJ1-2,CASSLGTSSGYTF
TRBV27,TRBJ2-7,CASSPQGPPSSYEQYF
TRBV7-9,TRBJ2-5,CASSLGDSRSETQYF
TRBV4-1,TRBJ2-5,CASSQERGGGRETQYF
TRBV2,TRBJ2-7,CASSDWNEQYF
TRBV14,TRBJ2-5,CASSQPGLLEETQYF
TRBV6-1,TRBJ2-3,CASLSPSTDTQYF
TRBV5-6,TRBJ2-3,CARVAVTGQGATDTQYF
TRBV4-3,TRBJ2-1,CASSQEASGTYNEQFF
TRBV19,TRBJ2-1,CASSAYGTSGSVEFF
TRBV18,TRBJ1-2,CASSPQEWHYGYTF
TRBV2,TRBJ1-5,CASSAERQPQHF
TRBV4-1,TRBJ2-5,CASSHPTGAQETQYF